Below are 8 T cell receptor beta chains sequenced from a single sample in a study of shared clonotypes between healthy human individuals. Measured with immunoSEQ multiplex PCR; TCRdb has only the in-frame clones, and not every one. The repertoire holds some 2,100,000 clones, with about 92% as singletons. Positive CCR7 selection of CD45RO-negative cells yielded the naive CD8 cells, and terminally differentiated effector memory CD45RA+ cells were excluded. The sample consisted of naive CD8+ T cells from PBMCs. The receptors were sampled from a man younger than 30 in good health. Some clones in this sample may be carry-over from other donors' samples.

The chain employs TRBV14 and TRBJ2-1; possible D gene TRBD2, 6 bases. Germline V gene sequence: CDR1 SGHDN, CDR2 FVKESK. Trimming cost V 10 bases and J 6 bases, with 16 bases left between them. The CDR3 runs 13 residues. DNA for the CDR3: TGTGCCACCCGAGTGAGTAGCGGCAATGAGCAGTTCTTC. Its translation is CATRVSSGNEQFF.

The chain employs TRBV4-2 and TRBJ2-7; 12 positions match TRBD2. Germline loops: CDR1 LGHNA, CDR2 YNFKEQ. This CDR3 contains 15 residues. Trimming at V came to 0 bases and at J to 5 bases, leaving 2 bases not matched to a gene. The CDR3 nucleotides read TGTGCCAGCAGCCAAGATAGGACTAGCGGGAACGAGCAGTACTTC. The encoded protein is CASSQDRTSGNEQYF.

In the case of this clone: The sample holds other DNA sequences that translate to the same CDR3. The genes are TRBV9 and TRBJ2-3; D may be TRBD1 (5 bases). CDR3 length: 15 amino acids. The germline gives CDR1 SGDLS, CDR2 YYNGEE. With 0 bases removed from V and 1 base from J, the gap between germline ends came to 9 bases. The CDR3 region is CASSVEGARTDTQYF. For the CDR3, the DNA is TGTGCCAGCAGCGTAGAAGGGGCACGCACAGATACGCAGTATTTT.

V usage is TRBV15 and J usage is TRBJ2-2, with no clear D. With 3 bases removed from V and 1 base from J, the gap between germline ends came to 6 bases. Germline V gene sequence: CDR1 LNHNV, CDR2 YYDKDF (reference sequence). This CDR3 has 14 residues. The CDR3 protein is CATSSSVNTGELFF. CDR3 coding DNA: TGTGCCACCAGCAGTTCAGTGAACACCGGGGAGCTGTTTTTT.

V is TRBV30 and J is TRBJ2-1, with TRBD1 matching over 10 bases. Germline assignment: CDR1 GTSNPN and CDR2 SVGIG (reference sequence). This CDR3 comprises 14 residues. V gave up 7 bases and J gave up 3 bases; unmatched junction bases: 6. CDR3 sequence reads: CALTGTGDYNEQFF. The CDR3 bases are TGTGCCTTAACCGGGACAGGGGACTACAATGAGCAGTTCTTC.

The chain employs TRBV15 and TRBJ2-1; D unclear. The CDR3 extends over 12 amino acids. Germline lookup yields CDR1 LNHNV and CDR2 YYDKDF (reference sequence). Trimming shortened V by 5 bases and J by 5 bases, and 7 bases separated the two germline ends. The CDR3 DNA reads TGTGCCACCAGCGGAACAGACAATGAGCAGTTCTTC. Translated: CATSGTDNEQFF.

The chain has TRBV7-9 and TRBJ1-1; D might be TRBD1 (5 bases). Germline V CDR1 and CDR2: SEHNR, FQNEAQ (reference sequence). The CDR3 is 14 residues long. Between the trimmed V and J ends, which lost 8 bases and 3 bases, there was a span of 16 bases. DNA for the CDR3: TGTGCCAGCTCGGACCCCGGAGGGGACACTGAAGCTTTCTTT. Its translation is CASSDPGGDTEAFF.

The V call is TRBV7-8, the J call TRBJ1-1; TRBD1 might be the D (5 bases). Trimming took 1 base from V and 7 from J, leaving 16 bases between them. The germline V gene encodes CDR1 SGHVS and CDR2 FQNEAQ. The CDR3 loop spans 15 amino acids. The CDR3 nucleotides read TGTGCCAGCAGCTTAGTAGGGGCGTCCGGCCGTGAAGCTTTCTTT. Translation gives CASSLVGASGREAFF.